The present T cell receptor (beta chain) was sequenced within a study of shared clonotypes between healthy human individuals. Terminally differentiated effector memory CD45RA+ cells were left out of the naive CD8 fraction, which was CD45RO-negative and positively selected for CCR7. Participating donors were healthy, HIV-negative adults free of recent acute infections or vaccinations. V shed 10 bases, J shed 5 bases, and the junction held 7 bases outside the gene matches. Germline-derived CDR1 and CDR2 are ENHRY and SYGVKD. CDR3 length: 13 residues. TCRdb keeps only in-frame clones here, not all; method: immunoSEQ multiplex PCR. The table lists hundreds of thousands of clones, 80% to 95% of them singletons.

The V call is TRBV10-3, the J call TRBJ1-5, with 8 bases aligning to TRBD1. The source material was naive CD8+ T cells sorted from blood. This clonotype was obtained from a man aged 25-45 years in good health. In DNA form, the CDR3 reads TGTGCCAGCGACAGGGGAGGGGATCAGCCCCAGCATTTT. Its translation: CASDRGGDQPQHF.